Each of the 21 T cell receptor beta chains below was sequenced from the same sample in a study of shared clonotypes between healthy human individuals. Assay: immunoSEQ multiplex PCR; the TCRdb copy retains only in-frame clones and omits some. The profile covers about 1.5 million clones, with 95% to 99% appearing a single time and approximately 0.45% taken by the ten largest. The sample consisted of naive CD4+ T cells sorted from blood. Subset reported: CD45RA+ positively selected. Receptors originate from a man under 40 in good health.

This clone showed up just a few times. The chain joins TRBV11-2 to TRBJ2-6; D remains ambiguous. Germline lookup yields CDR1 SGHAT and CDR2 FQNNGV. The CDR3 length is 15 residues. The germline V and J ends were trimmed by 7 bases and 0 bases, with 10 bases remaining between them. The CDR3 protein is CASTGGSSGANVLTF. In DNA form, the CDR3 reads TGTGCCAGCACCGGCGGTTCCTCTGGGGCCAACGTCCTGACTTTC.

The V and J genes are TRBV15 and TRBJ1-1; TRBD1 agrees at 8 bases. This CDR3 contains 17 residues. Germline CDR1 reads LNHNV; CDR2 reads YYDKDF (reference sequence). Trimming at V came to 5 bases and at J to 0 bases, leaving 11 bases not matched to a gene. In nucleotides, the CDR3 is TGTGCCACCAGCCCCTCGGACAGGGCTGCCTTGAACACTGAAGCTTTCTTT. Protein product: CATSPSDRAALNTEAFF. The whole variable domain, filled in from reference TRBV15 and TRBJ1-1, reads DAMVIQNPRYQVTQFGKPVTLSCSQTLNHNVMYWYQQKSSQAPKLLFHYYDKDFNNEADTPDNFQSRRPNTSFCFLDIRSPGLGDTAMYLCATSPSDRAALNTEAFFGQGTRLTVV.

The chain carries TRBV13 and TRBJ2-7, with 13 bases aligning to TRBD2. The CDR3 contains 15 residues. Unmatched junction bases numbered 6, after V lost 4 bases and J lost 6 bases. The germline V gene has CDR1 PRHDT and CDR2 FYEKMQ (reference sequence). Written as DNA, the CDR3 is TGTGCCAGCAGCTCAACACTAGCGGGAGGGGCCGAGCAGTACTTC. As protein: CASSSTLAGGAEQYF.

The chain is built from TRBV7-8 and TRBJ2-4, with TRBD2 matching over 7 bases. Germline CDR1 SGHVS, CDR2 FQNEAQ. The CDR3 extends over 17 amino acids. The junction had 14 bases not matched to a gene; V was cut back by 0 bases and J by 9 bases. CDR3 DNA: TGTGCCAGCAGCTTAGCGAGCCCCACCCTTGGGAGGGGCATTCAGTACTTC. Residues: CASSLASPTLGRGIQYF.

The table lists this clone with a count of one. The rearrangement joins TRBV27 to TRBJ2-1; weak D call: TRBD2 (6 bases). V was shortened by 6 bases and J by 1 base, with 16 bases between the two germline ends. The CDR3 totals 16 residues. Per the germline V gene, CDR1 is MNHEY and CDR2 is SMNVEV (reference sequence). The CDR3 here is CASSTRGRPSYNEQFF. The CDR3 nucleotides are TGTGCCAGCAGCACTCGAGGGAGGCCATCCTACAATGAGCAGTTCTTC.

V is TRBV5-1 and J is TRBJ2-7; D is undetermined. The CDR3 is 14 residues long. V was cut by 0 bases and J by 4 bases, with 11 bases left in between. Per the germline V gene, CDR1 is SGHRS and CDR2 is YFSETQ. The CDR3 DNA sequence: TGCGCCAGCAGCTTGGAGGGCGCCCTTTACGAGCAGTACTTC. It specifies CASSLEGALYEQYF. Full variable domain (missing parts from reference TRBV5-1 and TRBJ2-7): KAGVTQTPRYLIKTRGQQVTLSCSPISGHRSVSWYQQTPGQGLQFLFEYFSETQRNKGNFPGRFSGRQFSNSRSEMNVSTLELGDSALYLCASSLEGALYEQYFGPGTRLTVT.

This chain connects TRBV2 to TRBJ2-7; D is uncertain. The ends were cut back, 6 bases at V and 1 base at J, with 7 bases in the middle. From germline, CDR1 is SNHLY and CDR2 FYNNEI. The CDR3 is made up of 12 amino acids. CDR3 nucleotide sequence: TGTGCCAGCAGGTCAGATTCCTACGAGCAGTACTTC. This gives the protein CASRSDSYEQYF.

This clone is a singleton in its sample. The CDR3 is CAWSVMDGYTF. The DNA of the CDR3 is TGTGCCTGGAGTGTAATGGATGGCTACACCTTC. J is TRBJ1-2 and V is TRBV30; D unclear. The V gene's germline CDR1 is GTSNPN and CDR2 SVGIG (reference sequence). This CDR3 is 11 amino acids long. V lost 0 bases and J lost 6, with 5 bases in between. Based on the CDR3 plus reference TRBV30 and TRBJ1-2, the full variable domain is SQTIHQWPATLVQPVGSPLSLECTVEGTSNPNLYWYRQAAGRGLQLLFYSVGIGQISSEVPQNLSASRPQDRQFILSSKKLLLSDSGFYLCAWSVMDGYTFGSGTRLTVV.

This chain links TRBV7-9 with TRBJ1-2, with D maybe TRBD1 (5 bases). Trimming removed 5 bases at V and 0 bases at J, with 16 bases between. The germline gives CDR1 SEHNR, CDR2 FQNEAQ (reference sequence). This CDR3 is 16 amino acids long. This chain's CDR3 is CASSQFQGASNYGYTF. The CDR3 region has the DNA TGTGCCAGCAGCCAATTCCAGGGTGCCTCTAACTATGGCTACACCTTC.

The gene calls are TRBV18 and TRBJ1-5; D is perhaps TRBD1 (6 bases). CDR1 KGHSH and CDR2 LQKENI come from the germline V gene. The V gene lost 4 bases and the J gene lost 4 bases, with 17 bases spanning the gap. This CDR3 is built from 16 residues. Written as DNA, the CDR3 is TGTGCCAGCTCACAAAAAGGGGGAGGACCAAATCAGCCCCAGCATTTT. Amino acids: CASSQKGGGPNQPQHF.

The chain employs TRBV7-6 and TRBJ2-1; 10 bases agree with TRBD2. V was pared by 1 base and J by 6 bases, with 15 bases of the junction left unmatched. The germline gives CDR1 SGHVS, CDR2 FNYEAQ. This CDR3 spans 19 amino acids. The CDR3 coding sequence is TGTGCCAGCAGCTTAGAGGGGACTAGCGTTACCCCACGGCGCAATGAGCAGTTCTTC. Protein product: CASSLEGTSVTPRRNEQFF.

On this clone itself: The sample holds other DNA sequences that translate to the same CDR3. The V gene is TRBV5-4, the J gene TRBJ1-5, with D unresolved. The CDR3 spans 12 residues. V shed 4 bases and J shed 4 bases, with 6 bases lying between them. Germline V gives CDR1 SGHNT, CDR2 YYREEE (reference sequence). The CDR3 sequence: CASSLNNQPQHF. The CDR3 bases are TGTGCCAGCAGCCTAAATAATCAGCCCCAGCATTTT.

The chain carries TRBV6-5 and TRBJ2-7; D is possibly TRBD2 (6 bases). The CDR3 is 14 amino acids. Germline V gene sequence: CDR1 MNHEY, CDR2 SVGAGI. With 0 bases removed from V and 4 bases from J, the gap between germline ends came to 10 bases. CDR3 in amino acids: CASSYSGEVYEQYF. CDR3 DNA: TGTGCCAGCAGTTACTCAGGGGAGGTATACGAGCAGTACTTC.

The gene calls are TRBV2 and TRBJ2-2, with a weak D call TRBD1 (6 bases). Germline loops: CDR1 SNHLY, CDR2 FYNNEI. Between the trimmed V and J ends, which lost 7 bases and 6 bases, there was a span of 6 bases. This CDR3 spans 11 amino acids. The chain's CDR3 is CASKGAGELFF. The CDR3, as DNA: TGTGCCAGCAAGGGGGCCGGGGAGCTGTTTTTT.

This clone is a singleton in its sample. The chain joins TRBV7-3 to TRBJ2-2; the D gene is possibly TRBD2 (6 bases). Trimming removed 5 bases at V and 1 base at J, with 17 bases between. The CDR3 loop spans 17 amino acids. Germline loops: CDR1 SGHTA, CDR2 FQGTGA. The CDR3 DNA sequence: TGTGCCAGCAGCCGTAGGAACCGGGACTTGAACACCGGGGAGCTGTTTTTT. This sequence encodes CASSRRNRDLNTGELFF. The full variable domain, completed using reference TRBV7-3 and TRBJ2-2, is GAGVSQTPSNKVTEKGKYVELRCDPISGHTALYWYRQSLGQGPEFLIYFQGTGAADDSGLPNDRFFAVRPEGSVSTLKIQRTERGDSAVYLCASSRRNRDLNTGELFFGEGSRLTVL.

V and J are TRBV6-5 and TRBJ2-3, with no clear D. Germline CDR1 MNHEY, CDR2 SVGAGI. The V end was cut by 6 bases, the J end by 0 bases, with 10 bases between. This CDR3 spans 14 amino acids. The CDR3 nucleotides read TGTGCCAGCAGACCCACCGGGAGCACAGATACGCAGTATTTT. As protein: CASRPTGSTDTQYF.

A note on this clone: The sample contains more than one DNA sequence encoding this CDR3. The chain combines TRBV20-1 with TRBJ2-5; D uncertain. The CDR3 contains 10 residues. Germline-derived CDR1 and CDR2 are DFQATT and SNEGSKA (reference sequence). The ends were cut back, 6 bases at V and 1 base at J, with 3 bases in the middle. This CDR3 reads CSALQETQYF. The CDR3 DNA reads as TGCAGTGCCCTCCAAGAGACCCAGTACTTC.

This chain links TRBV6-5 with TRBJ1-4; 9 bases align to TRBD1. Trimming at V came to 2 bases and at J to 7 bases, leaving 8 bases not matched to a gene. This CDR3 has 16 residues. Germline lookup yields CDR1 MNHEY and CDR2 SVGAGI. The CDR3 loop reads CASSYEMGQGGEKLFF. Written as DNA, the CDR3 is TGTGCCAGCAGTTACGAGATGGGACAGGGAGGTGAAAAACTGTTTTTT.

The J gene is TRBJ2-7, the V gene TRBV5-1; D might be TRBD1 (5 bases). Germline V gene data show CDR1 as SGHRS and CDR2 as YFSETQ. Trimming took off 0 bases at V and 1 base at J, with 14 bases between the two ends. This CDR3 spans 16 amino acids. The CDR3 reads CASSLGRVGDSYEQYF. For the CDR3, the DNA is TGCGCCAGCAGCTTGGGCCGTGTAGGGGATTCCTACGAGCAGTACTTC. Variable domain in full (rest from reference TRBV5-1 and TRBJ2-7): KAGVTQTPRYLIKTRGQQVTLSCSPISGHRSVSWYQQTPGQGLQFLFEYFSETQRNKGNFPGRFSGRQFSNSRSEMNVSTLELGDSALYLCASSLGRVGDSYEQYFGPGTRLTVT.

The chain has TRBV30 and TRBJ1-5; a weak D match, TRBD1 (5 bases). CDR1 is GTSNPN, CDR2 SVGIG, per germline (reference sequence). The CDR3 is 14 amino acids. Trimming took 5 bases from V and 0 from J, leaving 11 bases between them. Here the CDR3 reads CAWGNDSSNQPQHF. The CDR3 DNA reads as TGTGCCTGGGGTAACGACAGTAGCAATCAGCCCCAGCATTTT. Using reference TRBV30 and TRBJ1-5 for the parts outside the CDR3, the full variable domain is SQTIHQWPATLVQPVGSPLSLECTVEGTSNPNLYWYRQAAGRGLQLLFYSVGIGQISSEVPQNLSASRPQDRQFILSSKKLLLSDSGFYLCAWGNDSSNQPQHFGDGTRLSIL.

The J gene is TRBJ2-5, the V gene TRBV7-9; D not certain. The CDR3 runs to 11 residues. Trimming took off 6 bases at V and 2 bases at J, with 4 bases between the two ends. Per germline, CDR1 SEHNR and CDR2 FQNEAQ (reference sequence). CDR3 DNA sequence: TGTGCCAGCAGTATACAAGAGACCCAGTACTTC. It is translated as CASSIQETQYF.